The rows below give T cell receptor beta chains drawn from one sample of a study of cytomegalovirus exposure and HLA in healthy donors. Libraries were prepared by immunoSEQ multiplex PCR; TCRdb keeps only in-frame clonotypes and omits some of them. The table includes 85,000 to 130,000 clones, 71% detected once. Material for sequencing was PBMCs. Receptor source: a female donor in good health and CMV-seronegative. The CDR3 runs from the conserved cysteine through the conserved F or W. A D gene is named only where the DNA matches it firmly. A clone size is listed for some rows: how often the clone was seen (once, few, many), or a class if it is expanded.

TRBD1 | TRBJ2-7 | - | TRBV14 | CASSQGGTGYGEQYF | TGTGCCAGCAGCCAAGGAGGGACAGGGTATGGCGAGCAGTACTTC
TRBD2 | TRBJ2-5 | few | TRBV5-1 | CASSLAGDLAGNQETQYF | TGCGCCAGCAGCTTGGCGGGGGACCTAGCGGGGAACCAAGAGACCCAGTACTTC
TRBD2 | TRBJ2-1 | - | TRBV29-1 | CSVGLAPADEQFF | TGCAGCGTTGGACTAGCGCCGGCGGATGAGCAGTTCTTC
TRBD1 | TRBJ1-1 | - | TRBV7-8 | CASSLAPGGSVRTMNTEAFF | TGTGCCAGCAGCTTAGCGCCAGGGGGCAGTGTCCGGACGATGAACACTGAAGCTTTCTTT
TRBD2 | TRBJ2-1 | few | TRBV6-4 | CASSDGAGGGEQFF | TGTGCCAGCAGTGATGGAGCGGGAGGGGGTGAGCAGTTCTTC
- | TRBJ2-1 | - | TRBV7-9 | CASSLVVQGPYNEQFF | TGTGCCAGCAGCTTAGTTGTACAGGGACCCTACAATGAGCAGTTCTTC
- | TRBJ1-4 | - | TRBV28 | CASSFAGYGEKLFF | TGTGCCAGCAGTTTTGCGGGTTACGGTGAAAAACTGTTTTTT
- | TRBJ1-1 | - | TRBV7-9 | CASSYLREVAFF | TGTGCCAGCAGCTACCTCCGTGAGGTAGCTTTCTTT
- | TRBJ2-1 | - | TRBV7-7 | CASSSNLALADEQFF | TGTGCCAGCAGCTCCAACCTAGCGCTGGCGGATGAGCAGTTCTTC
- | TRBJ1-1 | - | TRBV5-1 | CASSFEGRNTEAFF | TGCGCCAGCAGCTTTGAGGGAAGAAACACTGAAGCTTTCTTT
- | TRBJ2-2 | - | TRBV9 | CASSPHRETGELFF | TGTGCCAGCAGCCCCCACAGGGAGACCGGGGAGCTGTTTTTT
- | TRBJ1-1 | - | TRBV6-5 | CASSYSLAANTEAFF | TGTGCCAGCAGTTATTCTCTGGCTGCTAACACTGAAGCTTTCTTT
- | TRBJ2-7 | - | TRBV21-1 | CASSKALSSGSSYEQYF | TGTGCCAGCAGCAAAGCGCTTTCTAGCGGGAGCTCCTACGAGCAGTACTTC
- | TRBJ1-1 | - | TRBV6-1 | CASSAGRGGFF | TGTGCCAGCAGTGCGGGCAGGGGAGGGTTCTTT
- | TRBJ2-3 | - | TRBV11-1 | CASSLRGSGIDTQYF | TGTGCCAGCAGCTTAAGAGGGAGTGGGATAGATACGCAGTATTTT
- | TRBJ1-1 | - | TRBV9 | CASSVVPGGRDTEAFF | TGTGCCAGCAGCGTAGTACCGGGAGGACGGGACACTGAAGCTTTCTTT
- | TRBJ1-5 | - | TRBV14 | CASSQGGAGNQPQHF | TGTGCCAGCAGCCAAGGAGGCGCGGGCAATCAGCCCCAGCATTTT
- | TRBJ2-7 | - | TRBV19 | CASSISFFYEQYF | TGTGCCAGTAGTATATCATTTTTTTACGAGCAGTACTTC
- | TRBJ2-1 | - | TRBV27 | CASSLGSGLEQFF | TGTGCCAGCAGTCTCGGGTCCGGCCTCGAGCAGTTCTTC
TRBD1 | TRBJ2-1 | - | TRBV2 | CASILQGGRGPNTYNEQFF | TGTGCCAGCATTTTACAGGGGGGCAGGGGGCCAAATACTTATAATGAGCAGTTCTTC
- | TRBJ2-2 | few | TRBV4-2 | CASSQEGTHKPTGELFF | TGTGCCAGCAGCCAAGAGGGCACTCACAAACCGACCGGGGAGCTGTTTTTT
- | TRBJ1-5 | - | TRBV6-5 | CASSWRGNQPQHF | TGTGCCAGCAGTTGGAGGGGCAATCAGCCCCAGCATTTT
TRBD2 | TRBJ2-2 | - | TRBV5-4 | CASSRGSPGGTGELFF | TGTGCCAGCAGCCGTGGGTCCCCGGGGGGCACCGGGGAGCTGTTTTTT
TRBD2 | TRBJ2-3 | - | TRBV5-4 | CASSYPTLTSGSEDTQYF | TGTGCCAGCAGCTACCCCACCCTGACTAGCGGGAGTGAGGATACGCAGTATTTT
- | TRBJ2-7 | - | TRBV11-3 | CASSIGGESHYEQYF | TGTGCCAGCAGCATAGGGGGGGAATCCCACTACGAGCAGTACTTC
- | TRBJ2-5 | - | TRBV30 | CAWSVPGTLQETQYF | TGTGCCTGGAGTGTACCCGGGACACTCCAAGAGACCCAGTACTTC
TRBD1 | TRBJ2-5 | - | TRBV28 | CASRQGPQETQYF | TGTGCCAGCAGACAGGGGCCCCAAGAGACCCAGTACTTC
- | TRBJ2-3 | few | TRBV19 | CASSNPGSDTQYF | TGTGCCAGTAGTAATCCAGGGTCAGATACGCAGTATTTT
TRBD2 | TRBJ2-1 | - | TRBV9 | CASSDPLAGGGGEQFF | TGTGCCAGCAGCGACCCGTTAGCGGGAGGAGGCGGTGAGCAGTTCTTC
- | TRBJ2-2 | - | TRBV13 | CASSSRTGELFF | TGTGCCAGCAGCTCCCGCACCGGGGAGCTGTTTTTT
- | TRBJ2-5 | - | TRBV5-1 | CASSPNRALTQETQYF | TGCGCCAGCAGCCCGAACAGGGCCCTAACTCAAGAGACCCAGTACTTC
- | TRBJ1-5 | - | TRBV19 | CASTTGYGQPQHF | TGTGCCAGTACGACGGGATATGGTCAGCCCCAGCATTTT